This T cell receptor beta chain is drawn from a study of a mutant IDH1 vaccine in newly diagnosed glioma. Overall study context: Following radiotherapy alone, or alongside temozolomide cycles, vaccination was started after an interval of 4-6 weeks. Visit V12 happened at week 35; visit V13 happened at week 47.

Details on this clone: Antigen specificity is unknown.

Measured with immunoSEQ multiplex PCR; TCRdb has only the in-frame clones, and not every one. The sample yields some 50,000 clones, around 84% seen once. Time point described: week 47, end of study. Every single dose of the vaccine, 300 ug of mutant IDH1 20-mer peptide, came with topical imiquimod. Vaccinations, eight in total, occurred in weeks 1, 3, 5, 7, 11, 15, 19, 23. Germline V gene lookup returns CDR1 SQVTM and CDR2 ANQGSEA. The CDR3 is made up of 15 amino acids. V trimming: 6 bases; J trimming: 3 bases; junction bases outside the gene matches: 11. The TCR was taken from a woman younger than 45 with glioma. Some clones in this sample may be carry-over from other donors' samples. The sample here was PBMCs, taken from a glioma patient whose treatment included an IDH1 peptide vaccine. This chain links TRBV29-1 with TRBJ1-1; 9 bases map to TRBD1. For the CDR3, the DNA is TGCAGCGTCGCCCAAGTGGGACAGGGTCACACTGAAGCTTTCTTT. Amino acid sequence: CSVAQVGQGHTEAFF.